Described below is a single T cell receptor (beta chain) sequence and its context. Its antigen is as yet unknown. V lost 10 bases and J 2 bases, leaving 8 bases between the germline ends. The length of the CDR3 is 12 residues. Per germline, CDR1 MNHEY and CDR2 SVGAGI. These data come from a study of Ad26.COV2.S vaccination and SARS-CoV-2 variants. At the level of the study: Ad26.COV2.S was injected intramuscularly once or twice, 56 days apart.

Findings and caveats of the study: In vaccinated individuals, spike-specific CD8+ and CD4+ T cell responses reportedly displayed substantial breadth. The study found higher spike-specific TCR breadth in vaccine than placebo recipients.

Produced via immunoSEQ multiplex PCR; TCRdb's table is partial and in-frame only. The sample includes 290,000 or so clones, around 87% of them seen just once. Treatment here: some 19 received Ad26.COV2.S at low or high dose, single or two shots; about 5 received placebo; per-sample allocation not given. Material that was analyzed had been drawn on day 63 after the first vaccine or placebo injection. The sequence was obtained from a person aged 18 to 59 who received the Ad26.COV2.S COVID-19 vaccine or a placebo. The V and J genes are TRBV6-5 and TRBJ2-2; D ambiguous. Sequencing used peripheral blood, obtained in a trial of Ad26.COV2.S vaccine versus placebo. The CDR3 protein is CATIANTGELFF. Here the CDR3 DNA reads TGTGCCACGATAGCTAACACCGGGGAGCTGTTTTTT.